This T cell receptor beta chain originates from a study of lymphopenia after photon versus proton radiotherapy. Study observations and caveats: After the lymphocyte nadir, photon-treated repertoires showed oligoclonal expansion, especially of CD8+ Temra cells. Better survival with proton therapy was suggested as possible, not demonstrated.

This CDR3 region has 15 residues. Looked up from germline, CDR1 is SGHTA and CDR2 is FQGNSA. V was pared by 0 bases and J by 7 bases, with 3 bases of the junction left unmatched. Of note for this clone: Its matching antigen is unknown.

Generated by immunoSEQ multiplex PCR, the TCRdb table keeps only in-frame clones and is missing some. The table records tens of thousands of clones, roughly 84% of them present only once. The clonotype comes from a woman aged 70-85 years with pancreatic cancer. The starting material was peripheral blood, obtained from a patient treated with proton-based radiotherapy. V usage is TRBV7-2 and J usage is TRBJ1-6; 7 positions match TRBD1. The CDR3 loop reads CASSLAGTENSPLHF. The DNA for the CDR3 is TGTGCCAGCAGCTTAGCAGGGACAGAGAATTCACCCCTCCACTTT.